This T cell receptor beta chain was captured in a study of T cell responses to AZD1222 COVID-19 vaccine. Using immunoSEQ multiplex PCR, the repertoire was profiled, and TCRdb retains in-frame clones only, with some absent. The sample includes 130,000 to 150,000 clones, approximately 78% of them seen just once. Source: peripheral blood, taken on day 0 of MenACWY control vaccination. This receptor was obtained from an adult in good health.

Written as DNA, the CDR3 is TGTGCCAGCAGCTTAGGACAGGACAATGAGCAGTTCTTC. This sequence encodes CASSLGQDNEQFF. V usage is TRBV7-7 and J usage is TRBJ2-1, with a tentative D call TRBD1 (6 bases). Trimming removed 1 base from V and 5 bases from J, with 6 bases in between. In germline, CDR1 is SSHAT, CDR2 FNYEAQ (reference sequence). This CDR3 comprises 13 residues.